This T cell receptor (beta chain) was identified during a study of regulatory T cells in long-lasting Graves disease. The CDR3 loop spans 15 amino acids. V lost 7 bases, J lost 2 bases, and 18 bases lay in between. CDR1 and CDR2 from the germline V gene are MNHNS and SASEGT. Through Arm-PCR of CDR3 regions and iRepertoire HTBI primers, TCR beta libraries were built. TCRdb re-called the multiplex PCR reads through MiXCR, storing one row per CDR3 protein. The sample includes roughly 530,000 distinct CDR3 sequences, about 16% of them seen just once. This clonotype was recorded many times. This sample's time point: newly diagnosed GD, antithyroid drugs for less than 3 months. RNA isolated from PBMCs was used to make the TCR library. Graves' disease diagnosis followed American Thyroid Association guidelines. The same sample was also used in a study of T cells in Graves' hyperthyroidism and ophthalmopathy. That source adds: An initial round of RT-PCR targeting the TCR CDR3 relied on the HTBI primer set. Onset of ophthalmopathy came a median roughly 6 months after the model predicted it.

This rearrangement joins TRBV6-1 to TRBJ2-7; D perhaps matches TRBD1 (7 bases). This specimen consisted of peripheral blood mononuclear cells (PBMCs), obtained at new diagnosis, from a patient treated with antithyroid drugs. This TCR was sampled from a woman aged 35-65 years with Graves disease. The CDR3 DNA follows: TGTGCCAGCACCCCCGGGAGTCAGGGGGCCTACGAGCAGTACTTC. Translation gives CASTPGSQGAYEQYF.